The 10 T cell receptor beta chains in this list originate from one sample, sequenced in a study of cytotoxic CD8 clonotypes in ibrutinib-treated CLL. Assay: immunoSEQ multiplex PCR; the TCRdb copy retains only in-frame clones and omits some. The profile shows roughly 130,000 clones, roughly three quarters of them singletons. The sequences come from PBMCs, collected after 12 months of ibrutinib treatment. These receptors originate from a human donor with chronic lymphocytic leukemia.

The V gene is TRBV2, the J gene TRBJ1-2, with no clear D. CDR1 SNHLY and CDR2 FYNNEI come from the germline V gene. Deletions cut 6 bases from V and 6 bases from J, with 20 bases between. The CDR3 is made up of 15 amino acids. Written as DNA, the CDR3 is TGTGCCAGCAGAAACCGTATGGCAGGAGCGGATGGCTACACCTTC. It is translated as CASRNRMAGADGYTF.

The V call is TRBV6-1, the J call TRBJ1-2; D is unclear. This CDR3 has 15 amino acids. CDR1 and CDR2 from the germline V gene are MNHNS and SASEGT. V gave up 4 bases and J gave up 8 bases, with 20 bases separating them. This CDR3 is CASSAGVNIGGGYTF. In DNA form, the CDR3 reads TGTGCCAGCAGTGCCGGAGTCAATATTGGCGGGGGCTACACCTTC.

V and J are TRBV11-2 and TRBJ2-7; D remains ambiguous. V shed 1 base and J shed 4 bases, with 14 bases lying between them. This CDR3 is built from 15 residues. Germline loops: CDR1 SGHAT, CDR2 FQNNGV. The CDR3 loop reads CASSLGAASLYEQYF. The CDR3 coding sequence is TGTGCCAGCAGCTTAGGGGCGGCGTCGTTATACGAGCAGTACTTC.

This chain links TRBV7-2 with TRBJ2-5; D is ambiguous. This CDR3 spans 13 amino acids. V was cut by 5 bases and J by 3 bases, with 10 bases left in between. The germline CDR1 and CDR2 sequences are SGHTA and FQGNSA. CDR3 sequence: CASSPHPEETQYF. The CDR3 bases are TGTGCCAGCAGCCCGCACCCTGAAGAGACCCAGTACTTC.

This chain links TRBV9 with TRBJ2-1; TRBD2 matches at 9 bases. Germline assignment: CDR1 SGDLS and CDR2 YYNGEE. CDR3 length: 16 residues. With 2 bases clipped from V and 7 bases from J, the junction kept 10 bases outside the gene matches. CDR3 sequence (DNA): TGTGCCAGCAGCGTTTATAGCGGGAGCCGACAGAATGAGCAGTTCTTC. Amino acid sequence: CASSVYSGSRQNEQFF.

The chain links TRBV7-2 to TRBJ2-3; D may correspond to TRBD1 or TRBD2 (6 bases each). The germline V and J ends were trimmed by 5 bases and 0 bases, with 12 bases remaining between them. This CDR3 is 15 amino acids long. Germline V gene data show CDR1 as SGHTA and CDR2 as FQGNSA. CDR3 nucleotides: TGTGCCAGCAGCGAGGGGGGAGACAGCACAGATACGCAGTATTTT. Its protein product is CASSEGGDSTDTQYF. The whole variable domain, remainder taken from reference TRBV7-2 and TRBJ2-3, is GAGVSQSPSNKVTEKGKDVELRCDPISGHTALYWYRQSLGQGLEFLIYFQGNSAPDKSGLPSDRFSAERTGGSVSTLTIQRTQQEDSAVYLCASSEGGDSTDTQYFGPGTRLTVL.

The gene calls are TRBV5-1 and TRBJ2-1; 10 nucleotides agree with TRBD2. V shed 0 bases, J shed 8 bases, and the junction held 14 bases outside the gene matches. Germline V gene data show CDR1 as SGHRS and CDR2 as YFSETQ. This CDR3 is built from 18 residues. The DNA for the CDR3 is TGCGCCAGCAGCTTGGGGGAAGCGGGAGGGCCGGGGATCTATGAGCAGTTCTTC. Amino acid sequence: CASSLGEAGGPGIYEQFF.

This clone was found a few times. The J gene is TRBJ2-7, the V gene TRBV4-1, with D possibly being TRBD1 (6 bases). Trimming took 1 base from V and 3 from J, leaving 16 bases between them. From germline, CDR1 is MGHRA and CDR2 YSYEKL. The length of the CDR3 is 16 residues. The CDR3 protein is CASSQGGSDSFYEQYF. In DNA form, the CDR3 reads TGCGCCAGCAGCCAAGGTGGGTCGGACAGTTTCTACGAGCAGTACTTC.

The chain has TRBV7-9 and TRBJ2-5; 9 positions match TRBD1. The length of the CDR3 is 13 residues. Germline assignment: CDR1 SEHNR and CDR2 FQNEAQ (reference sequence). The trim removed 6 bases at V and 7 bases at J, leaving 6 bases unmatched. The chain's CDR3 is CASSQQGAGTQYF. The DNA of the CDR3 is TGTGCCAGCAGTCAACAGGGGGCCGGGACCCAGTACTTC.

This clone came up a few times. V is TRBV18 and J is TRBJ1-5; D is undetermined. With 6 bases removed from V and 2 bases from J, the gap between germline ends came to 14 bases. The germline gives CDR1 KGHSH, CDR2 LQKENI. This CDR3 contains 15 residues. CDR3 bases: TGTGCCAGCTCGCCTGACATCCGTGGCAATCAGCCCCAGCATTTT. This gives the protein CASSPDIRGNQPQHF.